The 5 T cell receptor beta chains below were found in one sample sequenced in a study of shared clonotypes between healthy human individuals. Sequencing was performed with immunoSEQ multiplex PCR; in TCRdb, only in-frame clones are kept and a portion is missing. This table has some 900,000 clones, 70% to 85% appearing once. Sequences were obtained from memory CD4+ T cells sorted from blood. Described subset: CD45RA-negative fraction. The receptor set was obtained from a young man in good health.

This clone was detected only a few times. The CDR3 loop reads CASSSGTYNTEAFF. The DNA of the CDR3 is TGTGCCAGCAGCTCTGGGACATACAACACTGAAGCTTTCTTT. The chain joins TRBV11-2 to TRBJ1-1; D perhaps matches TRBD1 (6 bases). V lost 4 bases and J lost 2, with 11 bases in between. This CDR3 contains 14 residues. Germline values: CDR1 SGHAT, CDR2 FQNNGV. Together with reference TRBV11-2 and TRBJ1-1, the CDR3 gives the full variable domain: EAGVAQSPRYKIIEKRQSVAFWCNPISGHATLYWYQQILGQGPKLLIQFQNNGVVDDSQLPKDRFSAERLKGVDSTLKIQPAKLEDSAVYLCASSSGTYNTEAFFGQGTRLTVV.

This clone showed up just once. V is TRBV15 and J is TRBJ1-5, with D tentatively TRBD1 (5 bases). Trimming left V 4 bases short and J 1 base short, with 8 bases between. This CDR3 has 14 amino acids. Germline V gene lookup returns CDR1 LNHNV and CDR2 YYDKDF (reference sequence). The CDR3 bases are TGTGCCACCAGCAAACAGGAAAGCAATCAGCCCCAGCATTTT. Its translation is CATSKQESNQPQHF.

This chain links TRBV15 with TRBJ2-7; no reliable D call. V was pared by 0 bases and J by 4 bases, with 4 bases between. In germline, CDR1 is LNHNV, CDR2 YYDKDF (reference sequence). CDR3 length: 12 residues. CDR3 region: CATSREGYEQYF. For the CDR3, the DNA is TGTGCCACCAGCAGAGAGGGGTACGAGCAGTACTTC.

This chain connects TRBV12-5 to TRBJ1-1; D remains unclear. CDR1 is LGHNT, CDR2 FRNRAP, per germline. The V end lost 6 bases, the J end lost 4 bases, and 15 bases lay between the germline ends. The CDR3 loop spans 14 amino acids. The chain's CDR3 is CASGQRRVGTEAFF. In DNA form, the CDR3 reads TGTGCTAGTGGCCAGAGGAGGGTGGGCACTGAAGCTTTCTTT.

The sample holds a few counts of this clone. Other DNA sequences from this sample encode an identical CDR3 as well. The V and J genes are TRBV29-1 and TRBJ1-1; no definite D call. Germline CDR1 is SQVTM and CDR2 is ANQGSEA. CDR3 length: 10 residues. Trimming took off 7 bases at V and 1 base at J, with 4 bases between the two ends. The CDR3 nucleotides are TGCAGCGCTAAGAACACTGAAGCTTTCTTT. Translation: CSAKNTEAFF.